This is a list of T cell receptor beta chains from one sample in a study of cytomegalovirus exposure and HLA in healthy donors. The protocol was immunoSEQ multiplex PCR, while the TCRdb copy is restricted to in-frame clones and leaves out a portion. The data contain roughly 160,000 clones, approximately 81% of them singletons. The sequenced material came from PBMCs. The origin of the receptors is a man aged 25-45 years in good health and CMV-seropositive. CDR3s include the opening cysteine and the closing phenylalanine or tryptophan. The D gene is left open where the match is weak. Some rows mark clone size as missing; the rest say once, few, many or name a class of expanded clone.

>TRBV2|few|TRBJ2-3|.
CASSSGLPDTQYF
TGTGCCAGCAGCTCGGGACTCCCAGATACGCAGTATTTT
>TRBV2|.|TRBJ2-3|TRBD2
CASSETSGKGEDTQYF
TGTGCCAGCAGTGAGACTAGCGGGAAGGGTGAAGATACGCAGTATTTT
>TRBV14|once|TRBJ2-1|.
CASSHHYVGTGGEQFF
TGTGCCAGCAGCCATCACTACGTGGGGACCGGGGGTGAGCAGTTCTTC
>TRBV30|.|TRBJ2-5|.
CAWSVLGRRETQYF
TGTGCCTGGAGTGTACTTGGGCGCCGAGAGACCCAGTACTTC
>TRBV6-1|.|TRBJ2-7|.
CATPGGLPYEQYF
TGTGCCACCCCCGGAGGGTTACCCTACGAGCAGTACTTC
>TRBV7-9|.|TRBJ1-1|.
CASSLPAALGSRSTEAFF
TGTGCCAGCAGCTTACCAGCGGCGTTGGGCAGCCGGAGCACTGAAGCTTTCTTT
>TRBV6-1|.|TRBJ1-2|TRBD1
CASSRQGARYGYTF
TGTGCCAGCAGCAGACAGGGAGCTCGGTATGGCTACACCTTC
>TRBV6-1|few|TRBJ1-1|.
CASSGTRQFLEAFF
TGTGCCAGCAGTGGAACGCGACAGTTTCTTGAAGCTTTCTTT
>TRBV5-4|.|TRBJ1-1|.
CASSFRPGGENTEAFF
TGTGCCAGCAGCTTTCGGCCGGGAGGTGAAAACACTGAAGCTTTCTTT
>TRBV4-3|few|TRBJ1-5|.
CASSPRVGASNQPQHF
TGCGCCAGCAGCCCCCGTGTCGGAGCGAGCAATCAGCCCCAGCATTTT
>TRBV21-1|.|TRBJ1-2|.
CASSKNKEGWDYGYTF
TGTGCCAGCAGCAAAAATAAGGAGGGGTGGGACTATGGCTACACCTTC
>TRBV11-3|.|TRBJ2-1|.
CASSLLSEQFF
TGTGCCAGCAGCTTACTAAGTGAGCAGTTCTTC
>TRBV6-1|once|TRBJ2-3|TRBD2
CASSAGRLTSGNRDTQYF
TGTGCCAGCAGTGCGGGGAGACTTACTAGCGGCAACCGGGATACGCAGTATTTT
>TRBV6-1|.|TRBJ2-7|TRBD2
CASRVLAGAYEQYF
TGTGCCAGCAGAGTCCTAGCGGGTGCCTACGAGCAGTACTTC
>TRBV14|once|TRBJ2-3|TRBD2
CASSRLAGLRIDTQYF
TGTGCCAGCAGTCGACTAGCGGGGCTTCGGATAGATACGCAGTATTTT
>TRBV27|once|TRBJ1-4|.
CASMTPGIIDEKLFF
TGTGCCAGCATGACCCCAGGGATCATAGATGAAAAACTGTTTTTT
>TRBV10-3|.|TRBJ1-2|.
CATGRGNGYTF
TGTGCCACGGGCCGGGGTAATGGCTACACCTTC
>TRBV5-4|.|TRBJ2-1|.
CASSLIEGYNEQLF
TGTGCCAGCAGCTTGATTGAGGGTTACAATGAGCAGCTCTTC
>TRBV5-1|.|TRBJ1-3|TRBD1
CASSLATGVGNTIYF
TGCGCCAGCAGCTTGGCCACAGGGGTTGGAAACACCATATATTTT
>TRBV4-2|.|TRBJ2-7|TRBD1
CASSSRQGGRIYEQYF
TGTGCCAGCAGCTCCCGACAGGGGGGGAGAATCTACGAGCAGTACTTC
>TRBV19|.|TRBJ2-3|TRBD1
CASSIRGQSTDTQYF
TGTGCCAGTAGTATAAGGGGGCAAAGCACAGATACGCAGTATTTT
>TRBV5-1|.|TRBJ1-5|.
CASSFTGRQPQHF
TGCGCCAGCAGCTTTACAGGGCGGCAGCCCCAGCATTTT
>TRBV5-4|.|TRBJ2-5|TRBD1
CASSEGQGLGETQYF
TGTGCCAGCAGCGAGGGACAGGGGTTGGGAGAGACCCAGTACTTC
>TRBV4-3|.|TRBJ2-1|.
CASSQVAGSNEQFF
TGCGCCAGCAGCCAAGTGGCAGGGTCGAATGAGCAGTTCTTC
>TRBV12-5|few|TRBJ1-1|TRBD1
CASGWGQSEAFF
TGTGCTAGTGGTTGGGGACAGAGTGAAGCTTTCTTT
>TRBV6-6|once|TRBJ2-1|.
CASSPLLEDNEQFF
TGTGCCAGCAGCCCCCTACTAGAGGACAATGAGCAGTTCTTC
>TRBV5-1|.|TRBJ2-1|TRBD2
CASSLGQTGGGNEQFF
TGCGCCAGCAGCTTGGGTCAGACGGGGGGAGGGAATGAGCAGTTCTTC
>TRBV10-1|.|TRBJ2-1|TRBD2
CASSDSLADNEQFF
TGCGCCAGCAGTGACTCGCTAGCGGACAATGAGCAGTTCTTC
>TRBV6-1|few|TRBJ1-4|TRBD1
CASRRGAGGGEKLFF
TGTGCCAGCAGGCGAGGAGCAGGGGGCGGTGAAAAACTGTTTTTT
>TRBV4-3|.|TRBJ1-3|.
CASSQEYISGNTIYF
TGCGCCAGCAGCCAAGAATACATCTCTGGAAACACCATATATTTT
>TRBV12-5|.|TRBJ2-6|TRBD1
CASGQIRDRERSGANVLTF
TGTGCTAGTGGCCAGATACGGGACAGGGAACGTTCTGGGGCCAACGTCCTGACTTTC
>TRBV5-1|.|TRBJ2-3|TRBD2
CASSLRTSGGVDTQYF
TGCGCCAGCAGCCTACGGACTAGCGGAGGCGTCGATACGCAGTATTTT
>TRBV4-2|.|TRBJ1-3|.
CASSHPAQSSGNTIYF
TGTGCCAGCAGCCATCCTGCACAGAGCTCTGGAAACACCATATATTTT
>TRBV29-1|.|TRBJ2-3|.
CSVLWPVDTQYF
TGCAGCGTTTTGTGGCCAGTCGATACGCAGTATTTT
>TRBV5-1|.|TRBJ1-1|TRBD1
CASSLGGQGQGEAFF
TGCGCCAGCAGCTTGGGGGGACAGGGGCAAGGTGAAGCTTTCTTT
>TRBV7-3|.|TRBJ2-1|TRBD2
CASSLLAETYNEQFF
TGTGCCAGCAGCCTACTAGCGGAAACCTACAATGAGCAGTTCTTC
>TRBV7-6|.|TRBJ2-1|TRBD2
CASSQATSAGGEQFF
TGTGCCAGCAGCCAGGCTACTAGCGCTGGGGGTGAGCAGTTCTTC
>TRBV27|.|TRBJ2-2|.
CASSLLGSGELFF
TGTGCCAGCAGTTTATTGGGCTCCGGGGAGCTGTTTTTT